Below, 16 T cell receptor beta chains from the same sample are listed, as sequenced in a study of cytomegalovirus exposure and HLA in healthy donors. PCR involved 60 Vbeta and 13 Jbeta primers. TCRdb's copy holds only in-frame clones and misses some; the assay was immunoSEQ multiplex PCR. The data contain approximately 220,000 clones, 80% to 90% of them singletons. Sequenced sample: PBMCs. The receptor set was obtained from a man younger than 40 in good health and CMV-seronegative.

The J gene is TRBJ1-1, the V gene TRBV7-2; D perhaps matches TRBD1 (6 bases). The CDR3 covers 12 residues. V dropped 3 bases and J dropped 11 bases, with 13 bases sitting between them. The germline V gene encodes CDR1 SGHTA and CDR2 FQGNSA. CDR3 coding DNA: TGTGCCAGCAGCTTTGGCCAGGGGTGGGCTTTCTTT. Residues: CASSFGQGWAFF.

V gene TRBV7-8 combines with J gene TRBJ1-3, with 8 bases matching TRBD1. CDR1 is SGHVS, CDR2 FQNEAQ, per germline. V lost 1 base, J lost 6 bases, and 2 bases stayed unmatched. The CDR3 runs to 14 residues. The CDR3 spells CASSLGTGLNTIYF. The CDR3 nucleotides are TGTGCCAGCAGCTTAGGGACAGGGCTAAACACCATATATTTT.

This clone was picked up a small number of times. The chain joins TRBV5-1 to TRBJ2-7; no definite D call. There are 14 residues in the CDR3. Germline V CDR1 and CDR2: SGHRS, YFSETQ. V lost 0 bases and J 0 bases, leaving 7 bases between the germline ends. Written as DNA, the CDR3 is TGCGCCAGCAGCTTGGCGATGAGCTCCTACGAGCAGTACTTC. Protein product: CASSLAMSSYEQYF.

This clone has just a few counts. The chain has TRBV5-1 and TRBJ1-2; unclear D gene. Looked up from germline, CDR1 is SGHRS and CDR2 is YFSETQ. This CDR3 has 15 amino acids. Between the trimmed V and J ends, which lost 4 bases and 1 base, there was a span of 14 bases. The CDR3 coding sequence is TGCGCCAGCAGCCCCTCTCCGGCGGATAACTATGGCTACACCTTC. It specifies CASSPSPADNYGYTF.

This rearrangement joins TRBV2 to TRBJ2-7; D is possibly TRBD2 (6 bases). Germline V gene sequence: CDR1 SNHLY, CDR2 FYNNEI. The CDR3 runs 13 residues. V dropped 7 bases and J dropped 4 bases, with 14 bases sitting between them. CDR3 in DNA: TGTGCCAGCAAACAGCGGGCGGAATACGAGCAGTACTTC. Protein sequence: CASKQRAEYEQYF.

A few counts support this clone. Other nucleotide sequences from this sample produce the same CDR3. This chain joins TRBV6-5 and TRBJ2-3; no definite D call. V was cut by 0 bases and J by 3 bases, with 10 bases left in between. The CDR3 runs to 15 residues. Germline CDR1 is MNHEY and CDR2 is SVGAGI. The CDR3 here is CASSYSGQVTDTQYF. CDR3 nucleotide sequence: TGTGCCAGCAGTTACTCGGGCCAGGTAACAGATACGCAGTATTTT.

V usage is TRBV19 and J usage is TRBJ1-5, with a tentative D call TRBD1 (5 bases). The CDR3 totals 15 residues. Trimming cost V 5 bases and J 0 bases, with 11 bases left between them. Looked up from germline, CDR1 is LNHDA and CDR2 is SQIVND (reference sequence). CDR3 in DNA: TGTGCCAGTAGTTTAAGACAGTATAGCAATCAGCCCCAGCATTTT. Translated: CASSLRQYSNQPQHF.

This chain uses TRBV5-4 with TRBJ1-1; 12 bases are a match to TRBD1. CDR3 length: 18 residues. The V and J ends lost 3 bases and 1 base, in that order; junction bases with no gene match: 10. Germline-derived CDR1 and CDR2 are SGHNT and YYREEE (reference sequence). The chain's CDR3 is CASSSGTGGFRRNTEAFF. CDR3 nucleotide sequence: TGTGCCAGCAGCTCCGGGACAGGGGGCTTCCGGAGGAACACTGAAGCTTTCTTT.

The chain has TRBV2 and TRBJ2-3; 10 positions agree with TRBD2. CDR1 is SNHLY and CDR2 is FYNNEI in the germline V gene. This CDR3 region has 18 residues. V was clipped by 8 bases and J by 1 base; unmatched bases: 15. In DNA, the CDR3 is TGTGCCAGCCTCAGACTAGCGGGCTCCCTGGGGGGCACAGATACGCAGTATTTT. It codes for CASLRLAGSLGGTDTQYF.

The chain is built from TRBV5-4 and TRBJ1-6; a weak D match, TRBD1 (6 bases). V dropped 0 bases and J dropped 8 bases, with 12 bases sitting between them. The CDR3 consists of 15 residues. CDR1 and CDR2 from the germline V gene are SGHNT and YYREEE (reference sequence). Here the CDR3 DNA reads TGTGCCAGCAGCTTGGGGACAGTGTCACATTCACCCCTCCACTTT. This gives the protein CASSLGTVSHSPLHF. Based on the CDR3 plus reference TRBV5-4 and TRBJ1-6, the full variable domain is ETGVTQSPTHLIKTRGQQVTLRCSSQSGHNTVSWYQQALGQGPQFIFQYYREEENGRGNFPPRFSGLQFPNYSSELNVNALELDDSALYLCASSLGTVSHSPLHFGNGTRLTVT.

V and J are TRBV7-9 and TRBJ1-2; TRBD1 agrees at 8 bases. V lost 5 bases to trimming and J lost 3 bases; unmatched junction nucleotides: 5. Looked up from germline, CDR1 is SEHNR and CDR2 is FQNEAQ (reference sequence). The length of the CDR3 is 14 residues. This chain's CDR3 is CASSQSTGDYGYTF. The CDR3 DNA reads TGTGCCAGCAGCCAATCGACAGGGGACTATGGCTACACCTTC.

This chain uses TRBV5-6 with TRBJ2-5; TRBD2 matches 7 bases. The J call may be faulty, since TRBJ2-7 better matches the DNA end. This CDR3 is built from 14 residues. The germline gives CDR1 SGHDT, CDR2 YYEEEE. Here the CDR3 DNA reads TGTGCCAGCAGCTTGGGCAGCGGGGCCTACGAGCAGTACTTC. Translation gives CASSLGSGAYEQYF.

The rearrangement joins TRBV29-1 to TRBJ2-2, with 8 bases matching TRBD1. Germline V gene data show CDR1 as SQVTM and CDR2 as ANQGSEA. CDR3 length equals 21 residues. Trimming cost V 6 bases and J 2 bases; bases outside gene matches: 26. CDR3 nucleotide sequence: TGCAGCGTCCCCACAGACCCCGGGACAGGTAAGAGTCAGGGAAACACCGGGGAGCTGTTTTTT. It specifies CSVPTDPGTGKSQGNTGELFF.

The V call is TRBV5-1, the J call TRBJ1-4; weak D call: TRBD1 (6 bases). Germline V lookup: CDR1 SGHRS, CDR2 YFSETQ. Trimming shortened V by 4 bases and J by 7 bases, and 17 bases separated the two germline ends. The CDR3 is 15 residues long. CDR3 DNA: TGCGCCAGCAGCACAGCAGGGGACCGGGGTGAAAAACTGTTTTTT. Translation: CASSTAGDRGEKLFF.

The genes are TRBV27 and TRBJ2-7; D may be TRBD2 (6 bases). The V end lost 0 bases, the J end lost 3 bases, and 15 bases lay between the germline ends. Per the germline V gene, CDR1 is MNHEY and CDR2 is SMNVEV (reference sequence). This CDR3 comprises 16 residues. Written as DNA, the CDR3 is TGTGCCAGCAGTTTATCGCTTGGGACTGTGTACTACGAGCAGTACTTC. It is translated as CASSLSLGTVYYEQYF.

The gene calls are TRBV6-5 and TRBJ2-1, with a tentative D call TRBD2 (5 bases). Trimming removed 5 bases at V and 6 bases at J, with 14 bases between. CDR1 MNHEY and CDR2 SVGAGI come from the germline V gene. CDR3 length: 14 residues. The CDR3 nucleotides are TGTGCCAGCAGTCGTAGCGTCACCAGCAATGAGCAGTTCTTC. Translating it yields CASSRSVTSNEQFF.